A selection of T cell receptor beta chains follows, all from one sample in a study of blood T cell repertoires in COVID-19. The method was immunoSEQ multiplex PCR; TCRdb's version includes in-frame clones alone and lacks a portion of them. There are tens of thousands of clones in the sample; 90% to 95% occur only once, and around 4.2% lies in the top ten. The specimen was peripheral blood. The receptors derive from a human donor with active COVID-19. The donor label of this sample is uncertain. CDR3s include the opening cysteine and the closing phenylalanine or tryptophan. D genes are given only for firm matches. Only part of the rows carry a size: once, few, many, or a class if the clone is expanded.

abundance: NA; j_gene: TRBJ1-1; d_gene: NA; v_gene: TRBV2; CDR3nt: TGTGCCAGCAGGATCAGGGGACCGAACACTGAAGCTTTCTTT; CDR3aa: CASRIRGPNTEAFF
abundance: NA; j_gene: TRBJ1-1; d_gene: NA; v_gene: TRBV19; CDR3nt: TGTGCCAGTAGTGAGGGCAGGAACACTGAAGCTTTCTTT; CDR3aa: CASSEGRNTEAFF
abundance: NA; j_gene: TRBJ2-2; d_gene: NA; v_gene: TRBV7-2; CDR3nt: TGTGCCAGCAGAGCGACAGCTATCGGGGAGCTGTTTTTT; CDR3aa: CASRATAIGELFF
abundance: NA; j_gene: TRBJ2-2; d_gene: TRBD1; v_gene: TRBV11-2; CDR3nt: TGTGCCAGCAGCACCCGGACAGGGAGAACCGGGGAGCTGTTTTTT; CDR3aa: CASSTRTGRTGELFF
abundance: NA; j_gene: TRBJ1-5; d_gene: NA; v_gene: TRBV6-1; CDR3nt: TGTGCCAGCAGTGAATCCCTAGTTCAGCCCCAGCATTTT; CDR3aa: CASSESLVQPQHF
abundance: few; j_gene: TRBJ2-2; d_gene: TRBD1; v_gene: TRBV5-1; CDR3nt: TGCGCCAGCAGCCTCCAGACAGGGACCGGGGAGCTGTTTTTT; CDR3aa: CASSLQTGTGELFF
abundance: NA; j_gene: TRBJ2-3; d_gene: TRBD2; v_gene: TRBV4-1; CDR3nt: TGCGCCAGCAGGGCCGGGACTAGCGGGGACAACACAGATACGCAGTATTTT; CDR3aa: CASRAGTSGDNTDTQYF
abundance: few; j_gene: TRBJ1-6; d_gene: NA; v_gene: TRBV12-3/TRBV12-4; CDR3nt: TGTGCCAGCAGTACTACAATGGATTCACCCCTCCACTTT; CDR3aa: CASSTTMDSPLHF
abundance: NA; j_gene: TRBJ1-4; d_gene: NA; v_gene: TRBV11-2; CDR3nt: TGTGCCAGCAGCTTAGGGATAGGGGGAGAAAAACTGTTTTTT; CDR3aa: CASSLGIGGEKLFF
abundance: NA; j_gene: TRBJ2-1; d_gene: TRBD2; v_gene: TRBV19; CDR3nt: TGTGCCAGTAGTCAAGGCGGGAGTTCCTACAATGAGCAGTTCTTC; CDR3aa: CASSQGGSSYNEQFF
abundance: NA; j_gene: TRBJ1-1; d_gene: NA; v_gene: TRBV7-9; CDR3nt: TGTGCCAGCAGCTTAGGGGTCTTCGCGGGGACTGAAGCTTTCTTT; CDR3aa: CASSLGVFAGTEAFF
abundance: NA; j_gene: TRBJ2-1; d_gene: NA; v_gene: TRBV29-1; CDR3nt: TGCAGCGTGGGCGGGACAGAACCATACAATGAGCAGTTCTTC; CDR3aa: CSVGGTEPYNEQFF
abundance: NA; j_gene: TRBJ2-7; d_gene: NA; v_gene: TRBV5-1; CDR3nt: TGCGCCAGCAGCATGGGGGGGGGCCCCTACGAGCAGTACTTC; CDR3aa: CASSMGGGPYEQYF
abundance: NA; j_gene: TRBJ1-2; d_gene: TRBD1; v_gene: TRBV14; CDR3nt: TGTGCCAGCAGCCAGCTCGGGACAGGGGGCGCGGGTGGCTACACCTTC; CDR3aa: CASSQLGTGGAGGYTF
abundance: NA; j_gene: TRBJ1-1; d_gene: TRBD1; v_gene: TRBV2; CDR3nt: TGTGCCAGCAGTGGGACACAGGGGATAACTGAAGCTTTCTTT; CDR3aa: CASSGTQGITEAFF
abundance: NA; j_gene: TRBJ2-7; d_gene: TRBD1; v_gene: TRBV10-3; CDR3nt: TGTGCCACCCAGGGCAGGGACAGGGGCTCTTACGAGCAGTACTTC; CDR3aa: CATQGRDRGSYEQYF
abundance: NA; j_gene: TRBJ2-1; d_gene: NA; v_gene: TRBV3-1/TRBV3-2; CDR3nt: TGTGCCAGCAGCCAAGTGCGGAGTATATACAATGAGCAGTTCTTC; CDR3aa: CASSQVRSIYNEQFF
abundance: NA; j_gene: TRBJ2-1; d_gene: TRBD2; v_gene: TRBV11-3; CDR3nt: TGTGCCAGCAGCTTGGGAGGGGGAAGTAGCGGGGTCTACAATGAGCAGTTCTTC; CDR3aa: CASSLGGGSSGVYNEQFF
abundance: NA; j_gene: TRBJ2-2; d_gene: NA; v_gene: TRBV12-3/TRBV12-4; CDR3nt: TGTGCCAGCAGTCTCACTCGCACCGGGGAGCTGTTTTTT; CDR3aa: CASSLTRTGELFF
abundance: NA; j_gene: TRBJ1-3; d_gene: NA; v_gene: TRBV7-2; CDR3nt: TGTGCCAGCAGACCCGACAGAGGCACCATATATTTT; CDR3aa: CASRPDRGTIYF
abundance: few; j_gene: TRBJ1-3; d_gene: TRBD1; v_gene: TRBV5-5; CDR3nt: TGTGCCAGCAGCCTAACGACAGGGCCTGGAAACACCATATATTTT; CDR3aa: CASSLTTGPGNTIYF
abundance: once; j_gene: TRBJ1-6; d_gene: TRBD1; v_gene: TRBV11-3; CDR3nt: TGTGCCAGCAGCTCCGACAGGGGCTATAGCTCCTATAATTCACCCCTCCACTTT; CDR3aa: CASSSDRGYSSYNSPLHF
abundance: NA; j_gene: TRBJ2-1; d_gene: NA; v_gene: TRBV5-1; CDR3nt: TGCGCCAGCAGCTTGGTTCCGGGAAGCTCCTACAATGAGCAGTTCTTC; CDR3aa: CASSLVPGSSYNEQFF
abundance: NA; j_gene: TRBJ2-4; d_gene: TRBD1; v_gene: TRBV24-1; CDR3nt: TGTGCCACCAGTGAACAGGGGAAAAACATTCAGTACTTC; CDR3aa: CATSEQGKNIQYF
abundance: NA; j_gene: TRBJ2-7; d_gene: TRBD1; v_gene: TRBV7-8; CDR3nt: TGTGCCAGCAGCTTGGAACAGGGGGCAACCTACGAGCAGTACTTC; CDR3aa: CASSLEQGATYEQYF
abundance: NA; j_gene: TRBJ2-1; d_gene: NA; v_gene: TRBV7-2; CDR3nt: TGTGCCAGCAGCTTAACGAGTTCCTCCTACAATGAGCAGTTCTTC; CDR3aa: CASSLTSSSYNEQFF
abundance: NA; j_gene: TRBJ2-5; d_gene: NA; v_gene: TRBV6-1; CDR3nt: TGTGCCAGCAGTGATCTCGAAAGGGGACTGCGAAAACGGAACCAAGAGACCCAGTACTTC; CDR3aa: CASSDLERGLRKRNQETQYF
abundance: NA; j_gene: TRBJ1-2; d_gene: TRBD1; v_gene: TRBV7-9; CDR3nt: TGTGCCAGCAGCTTAAAGAGAGGGGGCGATAGTGGCTACACCTTC; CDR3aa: CASSLKRGGDSGYTF
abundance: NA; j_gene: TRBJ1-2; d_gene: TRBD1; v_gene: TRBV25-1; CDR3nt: TGTGCCAGCAGTGGACAGGGGGCACTAACTACTAACTATGGCTACACCTTC; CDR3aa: CASSGQGALTTNYGYTF
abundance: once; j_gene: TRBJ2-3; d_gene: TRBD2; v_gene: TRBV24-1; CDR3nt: TGTGCCACCAGTGACCCAGGACTAGTGGGCACAGATACGCAGTATTTT; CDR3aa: CATSDPGLVGTDTQYF
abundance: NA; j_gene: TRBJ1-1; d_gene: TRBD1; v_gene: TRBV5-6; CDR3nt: TGTGCCAGCAGTTCCCCGGGACAGGGGAACACTGAAGCTTTCTTT; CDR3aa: CASSSPGQGNTEAFF
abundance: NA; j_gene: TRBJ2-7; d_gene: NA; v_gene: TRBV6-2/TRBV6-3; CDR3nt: TGTGCCAGCAGTTACGGGCCGGGAGAATCCCACGAGCAGTACTTC; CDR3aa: CASSYGPGESHEQYF
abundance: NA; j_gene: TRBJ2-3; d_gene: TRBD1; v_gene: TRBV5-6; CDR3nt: TGTGCCAGCAGCCTAGGGGGCAATAGGGATACGCAGTATTTT; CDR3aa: CASSLGGNRDTQYF
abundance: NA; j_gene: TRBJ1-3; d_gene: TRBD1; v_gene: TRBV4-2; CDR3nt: TGTGCCAGCAGCCAAGGGGCGACAGGGGGCACTGGAAACACCATATATTTT; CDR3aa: CASSQGATGGTGNTIYF
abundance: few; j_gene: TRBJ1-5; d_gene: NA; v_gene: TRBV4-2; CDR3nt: TGTGCCAGCAGCCAAGATCTTTGGGCAGGCGCGAATCAGCCCCAGCATTTT; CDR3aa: CASSQDLWAGANQPQHF
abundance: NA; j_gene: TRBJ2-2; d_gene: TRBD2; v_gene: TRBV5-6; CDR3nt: TGTGCCAGCAGCGTGCCAGCCGGGGGGGACACCGGGGAGCTGTTTTTT; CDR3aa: CASSVPAGGDTGELFF
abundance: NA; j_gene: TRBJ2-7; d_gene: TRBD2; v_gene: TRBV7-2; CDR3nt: TGTGCCAGCAGCCCCCAAGGACTAGCGGGAGCGGCCTACGAGCAGTACTTC; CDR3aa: CASSPQGLAGAAYEQYF
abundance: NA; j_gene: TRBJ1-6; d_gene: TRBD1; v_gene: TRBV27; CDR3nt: TGTGCCAGCAGGGGATTGGCAGGGGGGAATTCACCCCTCCACTTT; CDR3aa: CASRGLAGGNSPLHF
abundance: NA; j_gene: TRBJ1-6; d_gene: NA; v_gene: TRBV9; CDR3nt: TGTGCCAGCAGCCCGAAAATCGGATCGGGGTTCGGTTCACCCCTCCACTTT; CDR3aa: CASSPKIGSGFGSPLHF
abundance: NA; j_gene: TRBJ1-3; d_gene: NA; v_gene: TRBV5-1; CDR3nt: TGCGCCAGCAGCTTGGCGGCAGGGACTGGAAACACCATATATTTT; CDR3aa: CASSLAAGTGNTIYF
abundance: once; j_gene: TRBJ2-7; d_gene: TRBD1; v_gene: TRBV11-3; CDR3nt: TGTGCCAGCAGTCAATCAGGACAGGGAACATACGAGCAGTACTTC; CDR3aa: CASSQSGQGTYEQYF